A selection of T cell receptor beta chains follows, all from one sample in a study of neurological immune-mediated disorders. TCRdb analysed the 5' RACE reads with MiXCR anew, one entry per CDR3 protein. The data contain more than 50,000 distinct CDR3 sequences, roughly 4% of them singletons. Material for sequencing was PBMCs. These receptors were obtained from a woman aged 50 to 60 with multiple sclerosis. Each CDR3 is given with its conserved first and last residue. D genes are given only for firm matches. Rows may omit the clone size; those that give it use once, few, many or a size class.

size	V	D	J	DNA	CDR3
many	TRBV25-1	.	TRBJ1-1	TGTGCCAGCAGACAAGAAACGGGAGCTTTCTTT	CASRQETGAFF
many	TRBV5-6	.	TRBJ1-2	TGTGCCAGCAGCTTGAACGGGATTTATGGCTACACCTTC	CASSLNGIYGYTF
few	TRBV12-3/TRBV12-4	.	TRBJ1-6	TGTGCCAGCAGCTATGAAGGCAGGGTAAATTCACCCCTCAACTTT	CASSYEGRVNSPLNF
many	TRBV24-1	TRBD1	TRBJ2-5	TGTGCCACCAGTGGGGGACAGTACCAAGAGACCCAGTACTTC	CATSGGQYQETQYF
many	TRBV7-9	.	TRBJ2-1	TGTGCCAGCAGCTTAGCAGGGACGGCGGGACGGGAGCAGTTCTTC	CASSLAGTAGREQFF
many	TRBV7-2	TRBD1	TRBJ1-2	TGTGCCAGCAGCCCCCTGGACAGGGGATCTGGCTACACCTTC	CASSPLDRGSGYTF
many	TRBV20-1	TRBD1	TRBJ2-3	TGCAGTGCTAGAGTCAGGGGGAGCACAGATACGCAGTATTTT	CSARVRGSTDTQYF
many	TRBV20-1	TRBD1	TRBJ1-1	TGCAGTGCTAGAGAGGACAACAGGGGCACGACTGAAGCTTTCTTT	CSAREDNRGTTEAFF
medium-sized	TRBV24-1	TRBD2	TRBJ2-3	TGTGCCACCAGTGACCCTTACGGACTAGCGGGGGCGGATACGCAGTATTTT	CATSDPYGLAGADTQYF
many	TRBV7-9	.	TRBJ1-1	TGTGCCAGCAGCTTGGAAACTGAAGCTTTCTTT	CASSLETEAFF
many	TRBV5-1	TRBD1	TRBJ2-7	TGCGCCAGCAGCTTGGGAGGACAGGGGGCGCACGAGCAGTACTTC	CASSLGGQGAHEQYF
.	TRBV3-1	TRBD1	TRBJ2-2	TGTGCCAGCAGTCAACAGGGGTCTGGCTCCGGGGAGCTGTTTTTT	CASSQQGSGSGELFF
many	TRBV10-2	TRBD2	TRBJ2-3	TGCGCCAGCAGTGATAGCGGGAGCACAGATACGCAGTATTTT	CASSDSGSTDTQYF
many	TRBV7-6	TRBD2	TRBJ2-2	TGTGCCAGCAGCGGACTAGCGGTTAACACCGGGGAGCTGTTTTTT	CASSGLAVNTGELFF
few	TRBV20-1	.	TRBJ2-1	TGCAGTGCTAGAACTGGGCTGGGCAATGAGCAGTTCTTC	CSARTGLGNEQFF
many	TRBV20-1	TRBD1	TRBJ2-5	TGCAGTGCCAGCAGGGGACAGGGCCCCGAGACCCAGTACTTC	CSASRGQGPETQYF
many	TRBV20-1	.	TRBJ1-3	TGCAGTGCTAGAGGTGGAGGCTTTTTCCCTGGAAACACCATATATTTT	CSARGGGFFPGNTIYF
many	TRBV14	TRBD2	TRBJ2-1	TGTGCCAGCAGCCAAGGGACTAGCGGGGTTTACAATGAGCAGTTCTTC	CASSQGTSGVYNEQFF
many	TRBV7-2	TRBD2	TRBJ2-2	TGTGCCACCCGAAACAGACTAGCGGGAGTCACCGGGGAGCTGTTTTTT	CATRNRLAGVTGELFF
.	TRBV30	.	TRBJ1-1	TGTGCCTGGAGTCCCCGGGTGTTTACTGAAGCTTTCTTT	CAWSPRVFTEAFF
many	TRBV20-1	.	TRBJ2-5	TGCAGTGCTAGAGCGGGAGTTCTCCAAGAGACCCAGTACTTC	CSARAGVLQETQYF
many	TRBV5-5	.	TRBJ1-1	TGTGCCAGCAGCGTCAGGATGAACACTGAAGCTTTCTTT	CASSVRMNTEAFF
many	TRBV10-3	.	TRBJ1-5	TGTGCCATCAGTGAGACGTTCAATCAGCCCCAGCATTTT	CAISETFNQPQHF
many	TRBV7-9	.	TRBJ1-5	TGTGCCAGCAGCTCAGTACAGGGAAATCAGCCCCAGCATTTT	CASSSVQGNQPQHF